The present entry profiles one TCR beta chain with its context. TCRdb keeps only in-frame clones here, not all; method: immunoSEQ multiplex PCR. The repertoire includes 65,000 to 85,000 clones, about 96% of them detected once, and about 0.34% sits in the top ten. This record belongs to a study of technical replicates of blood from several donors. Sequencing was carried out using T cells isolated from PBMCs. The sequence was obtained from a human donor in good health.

CDR3 sequence reads: CAWSSGETQYF. The CDR3 region has the DNA TGTGCCTGGAGTTCGGGGGAGACCCAGTACTTC. The chain uses TRBV30 and TRBJ2-5, with D possibly being TRBD2 (5 bases). The V and J ends lost 2 bases and 5 bases respectively, with 6 bases between them. The CDR3 sequence is 11 residues long. Germline CDR1 is GTSNPN and CDR2 is SVGIG (reference sequence).